This T cell receptor beta chain was documented in a study of blood T cell repertoires in COVID-19. Study information: PBMCs, B-cell-depleted T cells, or T cells provided the cDNA or gDNA that made up the material.

TCRdb keeps only in-frame clones here, not all; method: immunoSEQ multiplex PCR. Among more than 150,000 clones, around nine tenths were seen once, and the ten largest hold less than 3%. CDR3 length equals 14 residues. In germline, CDR1 is SGDLS, CDR2 YYNGEE. The J segment lost 8 bases and the V segment lost 0 bases, leaving 4 bases of the junction unmatched. The TCR originated in a man between 35 and 55 years old with active or convalescent COVID-19. The chain links TRBV9 to TRBJ1-3, with TRBD1 identical over 8 bases. The sample taken for sequencing was peripheral blood. The CDR3, as DNA: TGTGCCAGCAGCGTAGAGGCAGGGGGCTACACCATATATTTT. It codes for CASSVEAGGYTIYF.